The clone carrying this TCR beta chain was counted only a few times. Its matching antigen is unknown. The same CDR3 also results from other DNA sequences found in this sample. The sample comes from a study of beta chain features in type 1 diabetes. Findings and caveats of the study: Patients with Type 1 diabetes showed moderately but significantly shorter TCRB CDR3s in all four CD4+ subsets.

Investigators reverse transcribed all isolated RNA, so they sequenced expressed TCRB transcripts. Clones were sequenced by immunoSEQ multiplex PCR, and TCRdb holds only the in-frame ones, with some missing. Of under 400,000 clones listed, about 15% are singletons. Germline CDR1 is SGDLS and CDR2 is YYNGEE. The CDR3 has 13 amino acids. V gave up 2 bases and J gave up 7 bases; unmatched junction bases: 5. The sample was central memory CD4+ T cells from blood. The sequence derives from a young man in good health. This sequence joins TRBV9 and TRBJ1-1; 7 bases match TRBD1. The CDR3 nucleotides are TGTGCCAGCAGCGTCGCCGACAGGGTTGAAGCTTTCTTT. Translation gives CASSVADRVEAFF.